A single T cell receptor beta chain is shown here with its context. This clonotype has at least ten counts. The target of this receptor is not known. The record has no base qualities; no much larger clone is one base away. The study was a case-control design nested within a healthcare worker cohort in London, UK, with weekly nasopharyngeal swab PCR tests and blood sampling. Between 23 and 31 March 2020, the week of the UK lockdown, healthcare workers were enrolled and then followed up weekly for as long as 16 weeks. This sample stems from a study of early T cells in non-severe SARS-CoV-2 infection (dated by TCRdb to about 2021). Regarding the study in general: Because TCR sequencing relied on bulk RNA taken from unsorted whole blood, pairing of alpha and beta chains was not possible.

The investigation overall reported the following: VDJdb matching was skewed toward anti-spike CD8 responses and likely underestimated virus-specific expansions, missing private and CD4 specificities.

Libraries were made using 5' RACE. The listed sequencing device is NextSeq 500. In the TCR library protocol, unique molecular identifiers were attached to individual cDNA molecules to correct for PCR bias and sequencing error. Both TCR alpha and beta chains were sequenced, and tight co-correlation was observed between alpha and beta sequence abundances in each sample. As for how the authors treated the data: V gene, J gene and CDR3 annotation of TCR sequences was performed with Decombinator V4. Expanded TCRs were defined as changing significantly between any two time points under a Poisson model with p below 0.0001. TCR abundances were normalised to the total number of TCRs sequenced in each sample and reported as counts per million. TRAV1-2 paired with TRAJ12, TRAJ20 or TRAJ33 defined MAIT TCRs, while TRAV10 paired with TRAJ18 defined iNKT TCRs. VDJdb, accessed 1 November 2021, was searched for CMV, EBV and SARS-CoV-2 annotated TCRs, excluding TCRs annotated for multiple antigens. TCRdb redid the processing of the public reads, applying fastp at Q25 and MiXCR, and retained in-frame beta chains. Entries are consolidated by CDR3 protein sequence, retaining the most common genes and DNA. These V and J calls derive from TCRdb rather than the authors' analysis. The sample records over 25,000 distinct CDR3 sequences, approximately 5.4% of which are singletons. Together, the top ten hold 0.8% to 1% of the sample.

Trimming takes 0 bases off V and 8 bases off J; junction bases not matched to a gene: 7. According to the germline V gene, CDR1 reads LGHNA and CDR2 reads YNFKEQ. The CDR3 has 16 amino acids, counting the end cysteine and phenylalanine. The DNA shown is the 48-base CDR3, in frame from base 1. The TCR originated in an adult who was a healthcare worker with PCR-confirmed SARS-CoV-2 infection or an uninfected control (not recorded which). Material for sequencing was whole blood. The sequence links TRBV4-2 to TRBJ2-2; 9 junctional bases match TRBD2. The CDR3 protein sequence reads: CASSQDTSGGPGELFF. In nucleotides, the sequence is TGTGCCAGCAGCCAAGATACCAGCGGGGGGCCTGGGGAGCTGTTTTTT.